The 9 T cell receptor beta chains reported below all come from one sample, sequenced in a study of blood T cell repertoires in COVID-19. Generated by immunoSEQ multiplex PCR, the TCRdb table keeps only in-frame clones and is missing some. The repertoire includes around 620,000 clones, approximately 90% of them detected once, and under 0.3% sits in the top ten. The sample comprised peripheral blood. These receptors all come from a woman younger than 35 with acute or convalescent COVID-19.

This rearrangement joins TRBV4-1 to TRBJ1-6; the D is unclear. The CDR3 length is 12 residues. Germline V gene data show CDR1 as MGHRA and CDR2 as YSYEKL. V was pared by 0 bases and J by 10 bases, with 4 bases between. The CDR3 is CASSQDTSPLHF. The CDR3 DNA sequence: TGCGCCAGCAGCCAAGATACATCACCCCTCCACTTT.

In DNA form, the CDR3 reads TGTGCCAGCAGTTTTGACAGGGCAGCTTCACCCCTCCACTTT. Its protein is CASSFDRAASPLHF. The genes are TRBV6-6 and TRBJ1-6; 7 nucleotides align to TRBD1. The CDR3 is 14 residues long. Germline values: CDR1 MNHNY, CDR2 SVGAGI (reference sequence). Trimming took 4 bases from V and 9 from J; bases not matched to a gene: 6.

This clone has at least ten counts. Other DNA sequences in the same sample also yield this CDR3. The V call is TRBV5-6, the J call TRBJ1-1; tentatively, D is TRBD1 (5 bases). Per germline, CDR1 SGHDT and CDR2 YYEEEE. Trimming removed 2 bases from V and 5 bases from J, with 7 bases in between. The CDR3 is made up of 12 amino acids. CDR3 DNA: TGTGCCAGCAGCTTAAGGGGAACTGAAGCTTTCTTT. This translates into CASSLRGTEAFF.

This clone showed up just once. The V gene is TRBV7-2, the J gene TRBJ1-6; D unclear. V lost 1 base and J 5 bases, leaving 12 bases between the germline ends. The CDR3 runs to 16 residues. Per germline, CDR1 SGHTA and CDR2 FQGNSA. CDR3 nucleotides: TGTGCCAGCAGCTTAGTATGGCGACTGGATAATTCACCCCTCCACTTT. Translated, it gives CASSLVWRLDNSPLHF.

The chain couples TRBV14 to TRBJ1-1; D uncertain. The CDR3 spans 13 residues. Between the trimmed V and J ends, which lost 3 bases and 1 base, there was a span of 6 bases. Germline V gene sequence: CDR1 SGHDN, CDR2 FVKESK. The CDR3 loop reads CASSHLANTEAFF. The CDR3 DNA reads as TGTGCCAGCAGCCATCTAGCGAACACTGAAGCTTTCTTT.

The V gene is TRBV6-5, the J gene TRBJ2-1; D gene unclear. Germline-derived CDR1 and CDR2 are MNHEY and SVGAGI. The V and J ends lost 6 bases and 2 bases respectively, with 14 bases between them. The CDR3 extends over 15 amino acids. The CDR3 is CASSPTHPPYNEQFF. The CDR3 DNA follows: TGTGCCAGCAGCCCGACACACCCACCCTACAATGAGCAGTTCTTC.

The chain is built from TRBV7-9 and TRBJ2-1; 9 bases agree with TRBD1. Per germline, CDR1 SEHNR and CDR2 FQNEAQ (reference sequence). The CDR3 loop spans 14 amino acids. J lost 3 bases, V lost 5 bases, and 2 bases had no gene match. Written as DNA, the CDR3 is TGTGCCAGCAGCCCGGACAGGGGCTACAATGAGCAGTTCTTC. It is translated as CASSPDRGYNEQFF.

The chain links TRBV30 to TRBJ1-4, with D maybe TRBD1 (5 bases). This CDR3 spans 17 amino acids. Trimming pared 3 bases from V and 3 bases from J, leaving 20 bases between. Germline V gene data show CDR1 as GTSNPN and CDR2 as SVGIG (reference sequence). CDR3 in amino acids: CAWRGGGASYANEKLFF. The CDR3 DNA follows: TGTGCCTGGAGGGGGGGAGGGGCAAGCTATGCTAATGAAAAACTGTTTTTT.

The rearrangement uses TRBV5-1 and TRBJ2-2, with TRBD1 identical over 8 bases. The germline V gene has CDR1 SGHRS and CDR2 YFSETQ. The J segment lost 6 bases and the V segment lost 2 bases, leaving 12 bases of the junction unmatched. This CDR3 spans 17 amino acids. CDR3 in DNA: TGCGCCAGCAGCTTCCGCGCGAACAGGGGGGCGGCCGGGGAGCTGTTTTTT. This gives the protein CASSFRANRGAAGELFF.